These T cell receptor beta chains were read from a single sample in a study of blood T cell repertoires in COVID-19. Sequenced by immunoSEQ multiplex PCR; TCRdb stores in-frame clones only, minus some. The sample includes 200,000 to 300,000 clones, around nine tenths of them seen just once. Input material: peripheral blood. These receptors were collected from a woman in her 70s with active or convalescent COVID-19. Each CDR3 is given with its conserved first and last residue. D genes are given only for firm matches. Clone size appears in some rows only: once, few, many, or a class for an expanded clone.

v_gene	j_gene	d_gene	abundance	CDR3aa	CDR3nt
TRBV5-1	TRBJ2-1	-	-	CASSLGETYYNEQFF	TGCGCCAGCAGCTTGGGGGAGACATACTACAATGAGCAGTTCTTC
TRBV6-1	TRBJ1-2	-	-	CASSEARYTRGYTF	TGTGCCAGCAGTGAAGCGCGGTACACTCGGGGCTACACCTTC
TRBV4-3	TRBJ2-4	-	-	CASSQDLDNKEIQYF	TGCGCCAGCAGCCAAGATTTGGACAACAAAGAGATTCAGTACTTC
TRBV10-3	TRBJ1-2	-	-	CAISEEGRGPYGYTF	TGTGCCATCAGTGAGGAAGGCAGGGGACCCTATGGCTACACCTTC
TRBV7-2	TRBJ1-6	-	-	CASSFGGNSPLHF	TGTGCCAGCAGCTTTGGGGGGAATTCACCCCTCCACTTT
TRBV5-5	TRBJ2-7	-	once	CASSTDRNYEQYF	TGTGCCAGCAGCACCGACAGGAACTACGAGCAGTACTTC
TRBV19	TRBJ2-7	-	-	CASSIGRSTYEQYF	TGTGCCAGTAGTATAGGCAGGTCCACCTACGAGCAGTACTTC
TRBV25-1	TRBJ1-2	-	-	CASSDLGHYGYTF	TGTGCCAGCAGTGATCTAGGACATTATGGCTACACCTTC
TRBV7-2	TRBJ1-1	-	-	CASSLGTPNTEAFF	TGTGCCAGCAGCTTAGGGACACCGAACACTGAAGCTTTCTTT
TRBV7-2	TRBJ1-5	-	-	CASSVLQGVQPQHF	TGTGCCAGCAGCGTTTTACAGGGTGTTCAGCCCCAGCATTTT
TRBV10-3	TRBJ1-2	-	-	CAISESGPEGGYTF	TGTGCCATCAGTGAGTCAGGCCCGGAGGGTGGCTACACCTTC
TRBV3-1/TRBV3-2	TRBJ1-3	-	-	CASSQDYGSGNTIYF	TGTGCCAGCAGCCAAGATTACGGGAGTGGAAACACCATATATTTT
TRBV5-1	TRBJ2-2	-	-	CASRSGLDTGELFF	TGCGCCAGCAGATCTGGGCTCGACACCGGGGAGCTGTTTTTT
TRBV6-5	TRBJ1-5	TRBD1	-	CASSYVRQGQPQHF	TGTGCCAGCAGTTACGTCCGACAGGGGCAGCCCCAGCATTTT
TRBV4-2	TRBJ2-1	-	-	CASSQDRLPNNEQFF	TGTGCCAGCAGCCAAGATAGACTACCGAACAATGAGCAGTTCTTC
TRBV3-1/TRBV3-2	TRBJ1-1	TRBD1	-	CASSPQGARMNTEAFF	TGTGCCAGCAGCCCCCAGGGGGCAAGGATGAACACTGAAGCTTTCTTT
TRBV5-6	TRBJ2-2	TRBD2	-	CASSLFLAGGREELFF	TGTGCCAGCAGCTTGTTCCTAGCGGGGGGCCGGGAGGAGCTGTTTTTT
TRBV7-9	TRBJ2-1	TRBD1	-	CASSLPGGSGEQFF	TGTGCCAGCAGCTTGCCAGGGGGTAGTGGTGAGCAGTTCTTC
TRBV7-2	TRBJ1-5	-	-	CASSLDRTSNQPQHF	TGTGCCAGCAGCTTAGACAGAACTAGCAATCAGCCCCAGCATTTT
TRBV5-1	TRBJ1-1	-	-	CASSSFSGNTEAFF	TGCGCCAGCAGCTCATTTTCGGGAAACACTGAAGCTTTCTTT
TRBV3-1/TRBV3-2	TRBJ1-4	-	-	CASSPYLGRIEKLFF	TGTGCCAGCAGCCCCTATCTGGGGAGGATTGAAAAACTGTTTTTT
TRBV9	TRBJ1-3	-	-	CASSNSLTETGNTIYF	TGTGCCAGCAGCAACTCCTTGACAGAGACTGGAAACACCATATATTTT
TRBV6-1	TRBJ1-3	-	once	CASSVPDYSGNTIYF	TGTGCCAGCAGTGTACCGGACTACTCTGGAAACACCATATATTTT
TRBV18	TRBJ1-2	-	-	CASSPGGVGDGYTF	TGTGCCAGCTCACCTGGAGGGGTCGGGGATGGCTACACCTTC
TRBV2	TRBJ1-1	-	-	CASRGDGTEAFF	TGTGCCAGCAGGGGCGACGGCACTGAAGCTTTCTTT
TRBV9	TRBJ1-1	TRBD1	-	CASSVPRQGMNTEAFF	TGTGCCAGCAGCGTCCCTCGACAGGGTATGAACACTGAAGCTTTCTTT
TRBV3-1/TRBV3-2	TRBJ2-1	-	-	CASSQGTAGNEQFF	TGTGCCAGCAGCCAGGGGACTGCCGGTAATGAGCAGTTCTTC
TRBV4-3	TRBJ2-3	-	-	CASSQDYANTQYF	TGCGCCAGCAGCCAAGACTATGCGAATACGCAGTATTTT
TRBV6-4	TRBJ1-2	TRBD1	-	CASSDVQGAGYTF	TGTGCCAGCAGTGACGTCCAGGGGGCTGGCTACACCTTC
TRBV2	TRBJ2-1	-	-	CASIESGHSYNEQFF	TGTGCCAGCATCGAGAGCGGGCACTCCTACAATGAGCAGTTCTTC
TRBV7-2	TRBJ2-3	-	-	CASSTGGIITDTQYF	TGTGCCAGCAGCACCGGGGGAATAATCACAGATACGCAGTATTTT
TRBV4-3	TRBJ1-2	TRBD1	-	CASSQELAGGNGYTF	TGCGCCAGCAGCCAAGAATTGGCAGGGGGGAATGGCTACACCTTC
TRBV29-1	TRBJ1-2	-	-	CSVVKRTENYGYTF	TGCAGCGTGGTAAAGCGGACAGAAAACTATGGCTACACCTTC
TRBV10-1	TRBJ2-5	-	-	CASSESLGNQETQYF	TGCGCCAGCAGTGAGTCGTTGGGCAACCAAGAGACCCAGTACTTC
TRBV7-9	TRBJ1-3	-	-	CASTIPGAGGNTIYF	TGTGCCAGCACCATACCTGGGGCAGGTGGAAACACCATATATTTT
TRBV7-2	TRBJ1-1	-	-	CASSFFTGGRRTEAFF	TGTGCCAGCAGCTTCTTTACCGGGGGGCGCAGGACTGAAGCTTTCTTT
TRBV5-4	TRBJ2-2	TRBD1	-	CASSLEGQGARAGELFF	TGTGCCAGCAGCTTGGAGGGACAGGGGGCGAGGGCCGGGGAGCTGTTTTTT
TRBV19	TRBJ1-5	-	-	CASSMASNQPQHF	TGTGCCAGTAGTATGGCCAGCAATCAGCCCCAGCATTTT
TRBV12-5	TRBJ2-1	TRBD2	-	CASGFWTRDNEQFF	TGTGCTAGTGGTTTCTGGACTAGGGACAATGAGCAGTTCTTC
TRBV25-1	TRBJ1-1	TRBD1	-	CASRSTGATEAFF	TGTGCCAGCAGATCAACAGGGGCCACTGAAGCTTTCTTT
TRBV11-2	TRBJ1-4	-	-	CASEVSGVRGKLFF	TGTGCCAGCGAGGTCAGCGGAGTCCGGGGAAAACTGTTTTTT
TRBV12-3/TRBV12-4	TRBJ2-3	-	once	CASSLSSTDTQYF	TGTGCCAGCAGTTTATCTAGCACAGATACGCAGTATTTT
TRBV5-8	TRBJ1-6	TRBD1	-	CASSFPGTGKNSPLHF	TGTGCCAGCAGCTTCCCCGGGACAGGGAAGAATTCACCCCTCCACTTT